One and the same sample provided the 29 T cell receptor beta chains below, sequenced in a study of shared clonotypes between healthy human individuals (dated by TCRdb to 2018 to 2021). Preparation of the library involved the immunoSEQ multiplex PCR assay. TCRdb took over this immuneACCESS table, retaining in-frame rearrangements with V and J assigned. Such tables are incomplete; in checked studies, under half of the missing clones stem from an unresolved V gene, and the remainder is unexplained. For this sample the table gives 1.5 million to 1.9 million clones, of which 95% to 99% were detected only once. Less than 0.55% of the sample lies in the top ten. The sample taken for sequencing was naive CD4+ T cells sorted from blood. The cell subset or site label here, explained by the study, means: CD45RA+ positively selected. These TCRs come from a man younger than 45 in good health.

The rearrangement joins TRBV7-2 to TRBJ2-1; 8 nucleotides agree with TRBD2. J gave up 3 bases and V 5 bases, and 9 bases lay outside the gene matches. Germline loops: CDR1 SGHTA, CDR2 FQGNSA. The CDR3 runs 16 residues. In DNA, the CDR3 is TGTGCCAGCAGCCCGAGGGCGGGAGGATTCTACAATGAGCAGTTCTTC. This encodes CASSPRAGGFYNEQFF.

This clone came up once. The V gene is TRBV4-3, the J gene TRBJ2-1; D tentatively fits TRBD1 or TRBD2 (5 bases each). With 1 base removed from V and 8 bases from J, the gap between germline ends came to 9 bases. CDR3 size: 13 residues. The germline CDR1 and CDR2 sequences are LGHNA and YSLEER. CDR3: CASSQGMGDEQFF. CDR3 DNA sequence: TGCGCCAGCAGCCAAGGAATGGGGGATGAGCAGTTCTTC.

This chain links TRBV2 with TRBJ2-3, with D maybe TRBD1 (6 bases). V lost 6 bases to trimming and J lost 1 base, with 8 bases between them. Germline V gene lookup returns CDR1 SNHLY and CDR2 FYNNEI. The CDR3 is 13 residues long. The CDR3 here is CASRKGGTDTQYF. The CDR3 nucleotides are TGTGCCAGCAGAAAGGGGGGCACAGATACGCAGTATTTT.

The genes are TRBV5-1 and TRBJ2-1, with a weak D call TRBD2 (5 bases). The CDR3 is 13 amino acids. Germline V gives CDR1 SGHRS, CDR2 YFSETQ. Trimming removed 7 bases at V and 2 bases at J, with 10 bases between. The CDR3 spells CASGLDPYNEQFF. DNA of the CDR3: TGCGCCAGCGGACTGGATCCCTACAATGAGCAGTTCTTC.

J is TRBJ2-5 and V is TRBV18, with 7 bases that match TRBD1. V dropped 3 bases and J dropped 7; count of bases not matched to a gene: 20. Per germline, CDR1 KGHSH and CDR2 LQKENI. There are 18 residues in the CDR3. The CDR3 is CASSPPGQLIDGWRTQYF. The CDR3 region has the DNA TGTGCCAGCTCACCGCCGGGACAGCTAATCGACGGATGGAGGACCCAGTACTTC.

The J gene is TRBJ2-7, the V gene TRBV6-5, with 13 bases matching TRBD2. The trim removed 4 bases at V and 3 bases at J, leaving 6 bases unmatched. The CDR3 is 16 residues long. CDR1 is MNHEY, CDR2 SVGAGI, per germline. The CDR3: CASSSSGLAGNYEQYF. The CDR3 nucleotides read TGTGCCAGCAGTTCATCGGGACTAGCGGGAAACTACGAGCAGTACTTC.

Here the CDR3 DNA reads TGCGCCAGCAGACAAACCGGGACAGGGGTATCTGAGCAGTTCTTC. This gives the protein CASRQTGTGVSEQFF. V and J are TRBV5-1 and TRBJ2-1; TRBD1 aligns across 10 bases. The CDR3 has 15 residues. Trimming removed 5 bases from V and 9 bases from J; junction bases left unmatched: 11. CDR1 is SGHRS, CDR2 YFSETQ, per germline.

The rearrangement joins TRBV7-2 to TRBJ1-4; a weak D match, TRBD1 (6 bases). The V gene lost 4 bases and the J gene lost 0 bases, with 15 bases spanning the gap. This CDR3 region has 17 residues. Germline values: CDR1 SGHTA, CDR2 FQGNSA. In nucleotides, the CDR3 is TGTGCCAGCAGCTCAATTGGACAGATCGCAACTAATGAAAAACTGTTTTTT. Encoded protein: CASSSIGQIATNEKLFF. The variable domain in full, completed from reference TRBV7-2 and TRBJ1-4, reads GAGVSQSPSNKVTEKGKDVELRCDPISGHTALYWYRQSLGQGLEFLIYFQGNSAPDKSGLPSDRFSAERTGGSVSTLTIQRTQQEDSAVYLCASSSIGQIATNEKLFFGSGTQLSVL.

The chain carries TRBV9 and TRBJ2-3; D may be TRBD1 (5 bases). V lost 3 bases to trimming and J lost 2 bases, with 13 bases between them. Germline V lookup: CDR1 SGDLS, CDR2 YYNGEE. The CDR3 spans 15 residues. CDR3 region: CASSALQVSTDTQYF. The CDR3 nucleotides are TGTGCCAGCAGCGCCCTACAGGTATCCACAGATACGCAGTATTTT.

The chain employs TRBV7-9 and TRBJ2-3, with D possibly being TRBD2 (6 bases). V gave up 1 base and J gave up 8 bases, with 25 bases separating them. This CDR3 spans 18 amino acids. The germline gives CDR1 SEHNR, CDR2 FQNEAQ (reference sequence). This CDR3 is CASSLGRGTTEYGATQYF. The DNA for the CDR3 is TGTGCCAGCAGCTTAGGTCGGGGGACGACTGAATATGGGGCTACGCAGTATTTT.

J is TRBJ2-3 and V is TRBV18; 10 bases agree with TRBD2. Unmatched junction bases numbered 2, after V lost 3 bases and J lost 5 bases. Germline CDR1 KGHSH, CDR2 LQKENI. This CDR3 is built from 14 residues. The CDR3 nucleotides read TGTGCCAGCTCACCCGGACTAGCGGAAGATACGCAGTATTTT. This gives the protein CASSPGLAEDTQYF. The variable domain in full, completed from reference TRBV18 and TRBJ2-3, reads NAGVMQNPRHLVRRRGQEARLRCSPMKGHSHVYWYRQLPEEGLKFMVYLQKENIIDESGMPKERFSAEFPKEGPSILRIQQVVRGDSAAYFCASSPGLAEDTQYFGPGTRLTVL.

V is TRBV7-3 and J is TRBJ1-2; maybe TRBD1 (6 bases). This CDR3 is built from 13 residues. Per the germline V gene, CDR1 is SGHTA and CDR2 is FQGTGA. With 8 bases removed from V and 2 bases from J, the gap between germline ends came to 12 bases. The CDR3 sequence is CASGPGANYGYTF. The CDR3 DNA is TGTGCCAGCGGACCGGGGGCAAACTATGGCTACACCTTC.

The chain combines TRBV2 with TRBJ2-5, with 10 bases that match TRBD1. The CDR3 runs to 12 residues. Germline V gene sequence: CDR1 SNHLY, CDR2 FYNNEI. J was trimmed by 4 bases and V by 9 bases; bases with no gene match: 2. Here the CDR3 DNA reads TGTGCCAGAGGGACAGGGGCAGAGACCCAGTACTTC. This codes for CARGTGAETQYF.

This chain connects TRBV13 to TRBJ1-1; D perhaps matches TRBD1 (5 bases). The length of the CDR3 is 13 residues. Trimming shortened V by 10 bases and J by 4 bases, and 16 bases separated the two germline ends. CDR1 and CDR2 (germline): PRHDT, FYEKMQ (reference sequence). The CDR3 DNA follows: TGTGCCATTCCGGGACCAGGGAGCACTGAAGCTTTCTTT. Amino acid sequence: CAIPGPGSTEAFF.

The rearrangement uses TRBV7-8 and TRBJ2-3, with a possible D match to TRBD2 (5 bases). Germline CDR1 is SGHVS and CDR2 is FQNEAQ. The CDR3 length is 14 residues. V was trimmed by 3 bases and J by 6 bases, leaving 13 bases between them. The CDR3 nucleotides read TGTGCCAGCAGCTTTAGCGCGCGTCGGGATACGCAGTATTTT. Protein product: CASSFSARRDTQYF.

A note on this clone: Other DNA sequences within the sample encode an identical CDR3. The chain carries TRBV7-3 and TRBJ2-5; 8 bases are shared with TRBD2. The CDR3 is 13 amino acids. The V gene end was trimmed by 8 bases and the J gene end by 5 bases; junction bases not matched to a gene: 7. The germline gives CDR1 SGHTA, CDR2 FQGTGA. The CDR3 nucleotides are TGTGCCAGCTCCCCTGGCGGGGGGGAGACCCAGTACTTC. Translating gives CASSPGGGETQYF.

The CDR3 region has the DNA TGCAGCGTTGTTATTCCCGGGGGACTCTCCTACGAGCAGTACTTC. This codes for CSVVIPGGLSYEQYF. The chain recombines TRBV29-1 with TRBJ2-7, with D possibly TRBD2 on 6 matching bases. The CDR3 contains 15 residues. Trimming took 4 bases from V and 0 from J, leaving 16 bases between them. From germline, CDR1 is SQVTM and CDR2 ANQGSEA.

The gene calls are TRBV5-4 and TRBJ2-1; no reliable D call. Germline values: CDR1 SGHNT, CDR2 YYREEE (reference sequence). Trimming removed 0 bases from V and 8 bases from J, with 6 bases in between. CDR3 length: 12 residues. CDR3 sequence reads: CASSLVGYEQFF. The DNA of the CDR3 is TGTGCCAGCAGCTTGGTGGGGTATGAGCAGTTCTTC.

This chain uses TRBV7-2 with TRBJ2-3; TRBD1 is a possible D gene (5 bases). This CDR3 region has 16 residues. V dropped 2 bases and J dropped 2 bases, with 14 bases sitting between them. Germline CDR1 and CDR2: SGHTA and FQGNSA. CDR3 nucleotide sequence: TGTGCCAGCAGCTTATTATGGGGCGGCTACACAGATACGCAGTATTTT. Its translation: CASSLLWGGYTDTQYF.

J is TRBJ1-4 and V is TRBV10-3, with 8 nucleotides matching TRBD1. Germline values: CDR1 ENHRY, CDR2 SYGVKD. This CDR3 has 19 amino acids. Germline trimming cut 4 bases from V and 0 bases from J; bases unmatched to any gene: 13. Here the CDR3 reads CAISANRQGPTATNEKLFF. The CDR3 region has the DNA TGTGCCATCAGTGCAAACCGACAGGGGCCTACTGCAACTAATGAAAAACTGTTTTTT.

The chain combines TRBV19 with TRBJ1-4; D is uncertain. The CDR3 sequence is 14 residues long. Per germline, CDR1 LNHDA and CDR2 SQIVND (reference sequence). Trimming pared 1 base from V and 8 bases from J, leaving 11 bases between. The DNA for the CDR3 is TGTGCCAGTAGTATAGGTGGCCCGATCGAAAAACTGTTTTTT. As protein: CASSIGGPIEKLFF. The full variable domain, with the rest looked up from reference TRBV19 and TRBJ1-4, is DGGITQSPKYLFRKEGQNVTLSCEQNLNHDAMYWYRQDPGQGLRLIYYSQIVNDFQKGDIAEGYSVSREKKESFPLTVTSAQKNPTAFYLCASSIGGPIEKLFFGSGTQLSVL.

The genes are TRBV2 and TRBJ1-3; D is unclear. Between the trimmed V and J ends, which lost 7 bases and 9 bases, there was a span of 13 bases. CDR1 and CDR2 from the germline V gene are SNHLY and FYNNEI. CDR3 size: 12 residues. This CDR3 reads CASKDESGTIYF. CDR3 DNA: TGTGCCAGCAAGGATGAATCTGGCACCATATATTTT.

This chain uses TRBV5-4 with TRBJ2-1; D not certain. Trimming shortened V by 4 bases and J by 12 bases, and 14 bases separated the two germline ends. The V gene's germline CDR1 is SGHNT and CDR2 YYREEE (reference sequence). CDR3 length equals 12 residues. The DNA for the CDR3 is TGTGCCAGCAGCCCCTCTGCAGGTCGGCAGTTCTTC. Translation: CASSPSAGRQFF.

The chain combines TRBV9 with TRBJ2-5; 12 nucleotides align to TRBD1. Germline V gene data show CDR1 as SGDLS and CDR2 as YYNGEE. Losses at the gene ends were 2 bases for V and 5 bases for J; bases not matched to a gene: 7. The CDR3 sequence is 16 residues long. The CDR3 loop is CASSVTGTGGGETQYF. The CDR3 DNA reads TGTGCCAGCAGCGTTACCGGGACAGGGGGCGGCGAGACCCAGTACTTC.

A remark on this clone: This sample includes further DNA sequences coding for the same CDR3. The chain uses TRBV5-4 and TRBJ1-1; D is ambiguous. Germline CDR1 is SGHNT and CDR2 is YYREEE (reference sequence). Trimming removed 6 bases at V and 0 bases at J, with 9 bases between. CDR3 length: 13 residues. DNA of the CDR3: TGTGCCAGCAACCGGGAGATGAACACTGAAGCTTTCTTT. Translated: CASNREMNTEAFF.

The J gene is TRBJ1-4, the V gene TRBV18; the D is unclear. Germline CDR1 KGHSH, CDR2 LQKENI. V shed 2 bases and J shed 8 bases, with 15 bases lying between them. The CDR3 loop spans 15 amino acids. The CDR3 DNA is TGTGCCAGCTCACCAACTACACCCCTGGGGGAAAAACTGTTTTTT. Translating it yields CASSPTTPLGEKLFF.

The chain couples TRBV27 to TRBJ2-7; 8 nucleotides line up with TRBD1. The CDR3 has 15 amino acids. In germline, CDR1 is MNHEY, CDR2 SMNVEV (reference sequence). Trimming at V came to 5 bases and at J to 0 bases, leaving 6 bases not matched to a gene. The CDR3 loop reads CASSLYGTGSYEQYF. In DNA form, the CDR3 reads TGTGCCAGCAGTCTTTACGGGACAGGCTCCTACGAGCAGTACTTC.

This rearrangement joins TRBV6-1 to TRBJ1-4, with D tentatively TRBD1 (6 bases). The CDR3 length is 15 residues. Germline values: CDR1 MNHNS, CDR2 SASEGT. Trimming took 6 bases from V and 10 from J, leaving 21 bases between them. CDR3 nucleotides: TGTGCCAGCAGGAGAAACGACAGGATTATGGGAAAACTGTTTTTT. Translation: CASRRNDRIMGKLFF.

Regarding this clone: Sequence at one end of the junction differs from germline and may be a read error. The V gene is TRBV4-1, the J gene TRBJ2-7; 10 bases agree with TRBD2. The CDR3 spans 14 residues. CDR1 is MGHRA, CDR2 YSYEKL, per germline. In nucleotides, the CDR3 is TGCGCCAGCAGCCAAGTACTAGCGGGACCATCAAGGAACTTC. This gives the protein CASSQVLAGPSRNF.